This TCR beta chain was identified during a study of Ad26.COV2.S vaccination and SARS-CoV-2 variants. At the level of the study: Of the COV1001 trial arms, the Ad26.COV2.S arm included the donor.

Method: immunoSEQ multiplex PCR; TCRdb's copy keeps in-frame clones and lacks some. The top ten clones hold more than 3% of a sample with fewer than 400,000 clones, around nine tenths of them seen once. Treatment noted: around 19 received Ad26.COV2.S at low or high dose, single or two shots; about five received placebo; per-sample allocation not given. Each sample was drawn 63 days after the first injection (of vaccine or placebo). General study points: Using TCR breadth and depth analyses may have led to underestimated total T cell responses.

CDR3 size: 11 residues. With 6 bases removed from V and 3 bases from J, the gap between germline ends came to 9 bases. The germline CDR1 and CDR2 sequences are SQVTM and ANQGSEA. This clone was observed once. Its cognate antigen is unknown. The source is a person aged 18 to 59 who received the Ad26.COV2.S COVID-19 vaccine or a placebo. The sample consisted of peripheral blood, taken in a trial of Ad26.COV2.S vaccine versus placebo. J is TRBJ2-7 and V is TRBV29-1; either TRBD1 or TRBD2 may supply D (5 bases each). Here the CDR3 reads CSVDSGYEQYF. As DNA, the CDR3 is TGCAGCGTCGACAGCGGCTACGAGCAGTACTTC.